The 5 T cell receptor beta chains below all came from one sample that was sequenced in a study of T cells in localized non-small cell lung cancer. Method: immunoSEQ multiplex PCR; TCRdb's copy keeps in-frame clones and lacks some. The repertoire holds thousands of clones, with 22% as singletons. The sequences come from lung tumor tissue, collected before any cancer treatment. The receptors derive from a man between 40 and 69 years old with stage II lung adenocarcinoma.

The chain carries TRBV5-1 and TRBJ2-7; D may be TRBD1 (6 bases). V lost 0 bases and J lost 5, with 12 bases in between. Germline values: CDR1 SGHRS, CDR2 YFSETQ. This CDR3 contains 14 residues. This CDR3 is CASSLDRVDDEQYF. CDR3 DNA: TGCGCCAGCAGCTTGGACAGGGTCGACGACGAGCAGTACTTC. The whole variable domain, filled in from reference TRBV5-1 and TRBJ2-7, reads KAGVTQTPRYLIKTRGQQVTLSCSPISGHRSVSWYQQTPGQGLQFLFEYFSETQRNKGNFPGRFSGRQFSNSRSEMNVSTLELGDSALYLCASSLDRVDDEQYFGPGTRLTVT.

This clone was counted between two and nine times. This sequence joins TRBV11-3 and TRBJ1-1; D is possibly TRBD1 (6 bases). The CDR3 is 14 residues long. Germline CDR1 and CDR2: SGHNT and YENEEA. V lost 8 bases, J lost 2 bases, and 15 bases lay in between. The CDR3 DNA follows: TGTGCCAGCGGCTACACAGGGAGAAACACTGAAGCTTTCTTT. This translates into CASGYTGRNTEAFF.

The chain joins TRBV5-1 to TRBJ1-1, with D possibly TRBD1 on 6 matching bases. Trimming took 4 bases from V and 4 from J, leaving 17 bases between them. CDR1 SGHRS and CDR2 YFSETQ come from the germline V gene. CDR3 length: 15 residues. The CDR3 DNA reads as TGCGCCAGCAGCGTGACAGCTCTACAGGGCACTGAAGCTTTCTTT. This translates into CASSVTALQGTEAFF.

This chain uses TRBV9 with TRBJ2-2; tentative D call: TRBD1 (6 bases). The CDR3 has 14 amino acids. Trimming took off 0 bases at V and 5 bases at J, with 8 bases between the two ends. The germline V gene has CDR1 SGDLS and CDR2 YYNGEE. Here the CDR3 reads CASSVAQGTGELFF. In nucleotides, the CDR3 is TGTGCCAGCAGCGTAGCACAGGGAACCGGGGAGCTGTTTTTT.

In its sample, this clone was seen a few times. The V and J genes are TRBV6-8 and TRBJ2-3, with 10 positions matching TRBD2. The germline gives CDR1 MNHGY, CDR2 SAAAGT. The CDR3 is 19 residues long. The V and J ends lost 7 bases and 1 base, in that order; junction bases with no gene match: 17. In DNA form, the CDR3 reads TGTGCCAGCACCCCAGTGGGAATAGCGGGGGGAAAGGGCACAGATACGCAGTATTTT. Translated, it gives CASTPVGIAGGKGTDTQYF.